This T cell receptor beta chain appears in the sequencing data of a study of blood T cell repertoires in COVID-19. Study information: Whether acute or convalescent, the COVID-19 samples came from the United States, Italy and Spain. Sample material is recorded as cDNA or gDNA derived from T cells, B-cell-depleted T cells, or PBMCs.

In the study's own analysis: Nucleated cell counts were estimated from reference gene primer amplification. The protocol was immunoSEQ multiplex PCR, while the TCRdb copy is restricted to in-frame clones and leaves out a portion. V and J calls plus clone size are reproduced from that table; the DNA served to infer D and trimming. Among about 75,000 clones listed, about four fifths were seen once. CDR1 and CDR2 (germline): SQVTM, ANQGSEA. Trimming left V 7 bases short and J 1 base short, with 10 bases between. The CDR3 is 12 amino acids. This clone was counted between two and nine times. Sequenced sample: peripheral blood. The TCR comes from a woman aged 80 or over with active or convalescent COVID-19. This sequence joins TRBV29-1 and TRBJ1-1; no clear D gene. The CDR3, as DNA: TGCAGCGACCGAAACGGGAACACTGAAGCTTTCTTT. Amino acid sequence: CSDRNGNTEAFF.